There are many counts of the clone carrying this T cell receptor beta chain. Its antigen remains unidentified. The entry originates in a study of identical twins. Study-wide points: Findings depended on cross-sectional statistics rather than tracking the same donors. Clonotypes of the beta chain that were abundant in cord blood carried fewer insertions (memory repertoires showed none).

Healthy Caucasians alone served as donors. Template switching introduced a universal primer site, and the cDNA bore unique molecular identifiers. TCRdb itself ran the 5' RACE reads through MiXCR, one entry per CDR3 protein. The sample holds some 1,600,000 distinct CDR3 sequences, around 33% seen once. Germline CDR1 is SQVTM and CDR2 is ANQGSEA. V was clipped by 3 bases and J by 2 bases, with 11 bases between them. CDR3 length equals 13 residues. The chain joins TRBV29-1 to TRBJ2-7; no clear D. Sequenced input: cord blood. The receptor was isolated from a newborn girl in good health. In nucleotides, the CDR3 is TGCAGCGTTGAGGGCCAGAGAGCCTACGAGCAGTACTTC. Encoded protein: CSVEGQRAYEQYF.